The TCR beta chain described here comes from a study of a mutant IDH1 vaccine in newly diagnosed glioma. Background on the study: Treated patients had a mean age of about 37 years and a sex split that was roughly 60% male and about 40% female.

Time point noted: week 35, safety follow-up. Vaccinated patients received 300 ug of mutant IDH1 20-mer peptide per dose, with topical imiquimod. Clones were read by immunoSEQ multiplex PCR, and TCRdb kept only the in-frame ones, dropping some. The sample has just under 70,000 clones; more than 70% are singletons. This clone is a singleton in its sample. Its antigen is unknown. Germline V gene sequence: CDR1 LGHNA, CDR2 YSLEER. CDR3 length equals 15 residues. V lost 2 bases, J lost 4 bases, and 12 bases lay in between. Sequenced material: PBMCs, taken from a glioma patient whose treatment included an IDH1 peptide vaccine. The rearrangement joins TRBV4-3 to TRBJ2-1, with D hard to call. This TCR derives from a man between 18 and 29 years old with glioma. The CDR3 nucleotides read TGCGCCAGCAGCCAATCAAAATACAGTTACAATGAGCAGTTCTTC. It encodes CASSQSKYSYNEQFF.